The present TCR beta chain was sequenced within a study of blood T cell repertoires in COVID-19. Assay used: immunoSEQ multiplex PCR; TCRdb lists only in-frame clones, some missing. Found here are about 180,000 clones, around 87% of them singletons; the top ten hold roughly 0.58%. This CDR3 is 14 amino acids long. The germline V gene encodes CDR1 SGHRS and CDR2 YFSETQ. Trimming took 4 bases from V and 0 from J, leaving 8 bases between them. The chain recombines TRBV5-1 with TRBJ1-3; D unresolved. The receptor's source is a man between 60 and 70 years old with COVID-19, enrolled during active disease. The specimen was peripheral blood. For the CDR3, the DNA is TGCGCCAGCAGCGAGGTATCCTCTGGAAACACCATATATTTT. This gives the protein CASSEVSSGNTIYF.